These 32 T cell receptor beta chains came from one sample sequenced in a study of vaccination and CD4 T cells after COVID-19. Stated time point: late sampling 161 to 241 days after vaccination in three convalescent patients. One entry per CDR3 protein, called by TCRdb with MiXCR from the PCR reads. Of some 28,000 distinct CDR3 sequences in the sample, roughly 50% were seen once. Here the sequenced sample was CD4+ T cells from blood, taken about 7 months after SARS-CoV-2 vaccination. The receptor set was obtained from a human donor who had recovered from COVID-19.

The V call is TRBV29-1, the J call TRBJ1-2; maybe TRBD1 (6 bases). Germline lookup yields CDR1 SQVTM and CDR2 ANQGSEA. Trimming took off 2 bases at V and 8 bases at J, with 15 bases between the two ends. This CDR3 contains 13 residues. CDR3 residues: CSVESKGGGGYTF. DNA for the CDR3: TGCAGCGTTGAATCGAAAGGGGGGGGCGGCTACACCTTC.

The DNA for the CDR3 is TGTGCCACCAGAAGGTTCGGGACTAGCGGGAAAATTGTAGCCTACAATGAGCAGTTCTTC. Protein sequence: CATRRFGTSGKIVAYNEQFF. The rearrangement joins TRBV15 to TRBJ2-1; 13 bases are a match to TRBD2. Trimming took 6 bases from V and 2 from J; bases not matched to a gene: 16. CDR1 is LNHNV, CDR2 YYDKDF, per germline (reference sequence). The CDR3 is made up of 20 amino acids.

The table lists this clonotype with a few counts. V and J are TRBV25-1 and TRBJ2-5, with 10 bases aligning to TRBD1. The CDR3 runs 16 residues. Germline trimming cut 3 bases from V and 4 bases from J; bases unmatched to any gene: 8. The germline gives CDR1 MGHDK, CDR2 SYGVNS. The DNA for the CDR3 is TGTGCCAGCAGTGACTGGGACAGGGGAGCCGTAGAGACCCAGTACTTC. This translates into CASSDWDRGAVETQYF.

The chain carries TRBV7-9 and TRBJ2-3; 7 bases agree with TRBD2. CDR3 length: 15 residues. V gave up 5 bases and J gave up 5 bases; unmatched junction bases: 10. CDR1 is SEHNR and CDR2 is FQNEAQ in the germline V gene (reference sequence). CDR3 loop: CASSPREREVDTQYF. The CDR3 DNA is TGTGCCAGCAGCCCCCGAGAGCGGGAAGTAGATACGCAGTATTTT.

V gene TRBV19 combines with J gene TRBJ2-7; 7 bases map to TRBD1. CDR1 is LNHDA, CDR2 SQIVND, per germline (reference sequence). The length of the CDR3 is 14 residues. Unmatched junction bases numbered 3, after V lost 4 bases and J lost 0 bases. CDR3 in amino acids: CASSRTGPSYEQYF. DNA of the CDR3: TGTGCCAGTAGTAGGACAGGACCCTCCTACGAGCAGTACTTC. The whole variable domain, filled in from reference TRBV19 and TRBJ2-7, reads DGGITQSPKYLFRKEGQNVTLSCEQNLNHDAMYWYRQDPGQGLRLIYYSQIVNDFQKGDIAEGYSVSREKKESFPLTVTSAQKNPTAFYLCASSRTGPSYEQYFGPGTRLTVT.

The CDR3 nucleotides read TGTGCCACCAGCAGACTAGCGGGAGTGGAGACCCAGTACTTC. This sequence encodes CATSRLAGVETQYF. The chain couples TRBV15 to TRBJ2-5, with 10 bases matching TRBD2. CDR1 LNHNV and CDR2 YYDKDF come from the germline V gene (reference sequence). The CDR3 has 14 residues. After removal of 2 bases from V and 5 bases from J, the junction contained 2 bases not matched to a gene.

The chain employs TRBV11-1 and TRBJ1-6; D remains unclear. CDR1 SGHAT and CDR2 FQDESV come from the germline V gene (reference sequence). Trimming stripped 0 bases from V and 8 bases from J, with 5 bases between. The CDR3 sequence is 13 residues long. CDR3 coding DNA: TGTGCCAGCAGCTTAGCGACGGATTCACCCCTCCACTTT. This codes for CASSLATDSPLHF.

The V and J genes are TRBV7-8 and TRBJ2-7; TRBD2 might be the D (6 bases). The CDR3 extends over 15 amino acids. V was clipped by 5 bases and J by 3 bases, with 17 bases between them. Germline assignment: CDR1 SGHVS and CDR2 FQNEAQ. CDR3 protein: CASSPRRGSGYEQYF. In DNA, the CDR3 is TGTGCCAGCAGCCCAAGACGGGGGAGTGGCTACGAGCAGTACTTC.

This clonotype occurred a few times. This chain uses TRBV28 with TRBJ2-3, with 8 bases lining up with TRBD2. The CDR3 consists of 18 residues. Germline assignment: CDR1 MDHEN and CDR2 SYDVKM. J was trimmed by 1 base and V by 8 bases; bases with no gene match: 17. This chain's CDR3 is CASGYSLAGPQGTDTQYF. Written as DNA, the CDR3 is TGTGCCAGCGGCTATTCCTTAGCGGGACCCCAAGGCACAGATACGCAGTATTTT. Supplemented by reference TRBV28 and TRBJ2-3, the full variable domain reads DVKVTQSSRYLVKRTGEKVFLECVQDMDHENMFWYRQDPGLGLRLIYFSYDVKMKEKGDIPEGYSVSREKKERFSLILESASTNQTSMYLCASGYSLAGPQGTDTQYFGPGTRLTVL.

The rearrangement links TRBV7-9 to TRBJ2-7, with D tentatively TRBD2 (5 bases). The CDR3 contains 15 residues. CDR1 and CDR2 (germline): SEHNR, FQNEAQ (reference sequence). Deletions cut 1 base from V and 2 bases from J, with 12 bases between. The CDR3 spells CASSLGASGTYEQYF. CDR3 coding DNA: TGTGCCAGCAGCTTAGGCGCCAGCGGCACCTACGAGCAGTACTTC.

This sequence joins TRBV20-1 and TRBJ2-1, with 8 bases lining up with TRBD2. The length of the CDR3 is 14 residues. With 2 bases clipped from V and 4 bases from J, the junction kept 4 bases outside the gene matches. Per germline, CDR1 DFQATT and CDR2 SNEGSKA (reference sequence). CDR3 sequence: CSARFQRGYNEQFF. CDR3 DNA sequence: TGCAGTGCTAGATTCCAGCGGGGGTACAATGAGCAGTTCTTC.

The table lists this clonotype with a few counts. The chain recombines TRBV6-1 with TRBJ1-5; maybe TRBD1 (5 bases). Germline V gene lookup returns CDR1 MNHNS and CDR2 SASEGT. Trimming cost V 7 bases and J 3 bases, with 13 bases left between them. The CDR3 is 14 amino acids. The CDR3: CASTGTNFNQPQHF. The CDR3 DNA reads TGTGCCAGCACCGGGACCAATTTCAATCAGCCCCAGCATTTT.

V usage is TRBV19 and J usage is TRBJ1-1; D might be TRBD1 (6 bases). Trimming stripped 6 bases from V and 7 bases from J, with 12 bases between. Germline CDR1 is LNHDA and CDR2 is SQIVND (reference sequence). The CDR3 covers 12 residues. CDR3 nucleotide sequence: TGTGCCAGTAGAGGAGACAGGCGTGAAGCTTTCTTT. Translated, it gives CASRGDRREAFF. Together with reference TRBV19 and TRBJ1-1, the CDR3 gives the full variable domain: DGGITQSPKYLFRKEGQNVTLSCEQNLNHDAMYWYRQDPGQGLRLIYYSQIVNDFQKGDIAEGYSVSREKKESFPLTVTSAQKNPTAFYLCASRGDRREAFFGQGTRLTVV.

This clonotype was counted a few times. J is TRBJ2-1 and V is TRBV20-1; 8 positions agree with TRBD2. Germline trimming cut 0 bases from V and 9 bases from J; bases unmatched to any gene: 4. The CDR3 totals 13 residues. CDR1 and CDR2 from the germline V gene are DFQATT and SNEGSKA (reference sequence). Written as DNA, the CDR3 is TGCAGTGCTAGAGACCTTAGCGGGACTGAGCAGTTCTTC. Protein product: CSARDLSGTEQFF.

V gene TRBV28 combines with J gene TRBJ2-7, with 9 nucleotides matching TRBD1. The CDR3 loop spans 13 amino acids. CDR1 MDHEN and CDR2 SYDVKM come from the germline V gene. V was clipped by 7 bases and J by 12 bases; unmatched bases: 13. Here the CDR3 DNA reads TGTGCCAGCAACTGGGGGACCTACAGGGGGCGGTACTTC. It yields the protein CASNWGTYRGRYF.

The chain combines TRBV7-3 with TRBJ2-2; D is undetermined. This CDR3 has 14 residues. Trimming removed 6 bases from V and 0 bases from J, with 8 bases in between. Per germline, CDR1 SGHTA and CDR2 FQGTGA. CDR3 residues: CASRGSTNTGELFF. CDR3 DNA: TGTGCCAGCAGGGGCAGTACGAACACCGGGGAGCTGTTTTTT. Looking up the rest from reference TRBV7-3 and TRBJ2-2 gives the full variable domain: GAGVSQTPSNKVTEKGKYVELRCDPISGHTALYWYRQSLGQGPEFLIYFQGTGAADDSGLPNDRFFAVRPEGSVSTLKIQRTERGDSAVYLCASRGSTNTGELFFGEGSRLTVL.

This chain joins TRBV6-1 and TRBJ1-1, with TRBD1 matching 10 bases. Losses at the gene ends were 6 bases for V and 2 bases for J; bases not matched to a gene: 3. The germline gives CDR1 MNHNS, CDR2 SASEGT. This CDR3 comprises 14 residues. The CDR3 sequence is CASRLTGGNTEAFF. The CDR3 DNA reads TGTGCCAGCAGACTGACAGGGGGCAACACTGAAGCTTTCTTT.

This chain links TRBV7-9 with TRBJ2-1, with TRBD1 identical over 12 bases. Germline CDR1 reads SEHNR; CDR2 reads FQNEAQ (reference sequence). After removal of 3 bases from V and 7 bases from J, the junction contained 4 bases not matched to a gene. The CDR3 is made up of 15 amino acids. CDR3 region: CASSFGGQGANEQFF. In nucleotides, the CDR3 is TGTGCCAGCAGCTTTGGGGGACAGGGGGCGAATGAGCAGTTCTTC. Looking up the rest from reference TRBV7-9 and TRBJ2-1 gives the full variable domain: DTGVSQNPRHKITKRGQNVTFRCDPISEHNRLYWYRQTLGQGPEFLTYFQNEAQLEKSRLLSDRFSAERPKGSFSTLEIQRTEQGDSAMYLCASSFGGQGANEQFFGPGTRLTVL.

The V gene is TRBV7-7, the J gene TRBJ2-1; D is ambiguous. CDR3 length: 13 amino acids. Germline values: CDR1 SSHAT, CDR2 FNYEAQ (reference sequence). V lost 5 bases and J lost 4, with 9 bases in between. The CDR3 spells CASSTDEYNEQFF. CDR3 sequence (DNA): TGTGCCAGCAGCACAGATGAATACAATGAGCAGTTCTTC.

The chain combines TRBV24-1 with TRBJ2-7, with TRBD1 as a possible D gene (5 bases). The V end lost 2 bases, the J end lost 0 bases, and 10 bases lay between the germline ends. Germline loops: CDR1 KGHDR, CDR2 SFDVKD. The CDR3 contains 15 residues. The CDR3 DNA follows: TGTGCCACCAGTGATTCTTCAGGGAACTCCTACGAGCAGTACTTC. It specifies CATSDSSGNSYEQYF.

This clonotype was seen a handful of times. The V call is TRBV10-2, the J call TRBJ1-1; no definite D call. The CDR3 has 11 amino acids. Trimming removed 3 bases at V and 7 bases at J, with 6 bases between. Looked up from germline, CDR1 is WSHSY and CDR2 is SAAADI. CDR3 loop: CASSDNGEAFF. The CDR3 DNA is TGCGCCAGCAGTGATAACGGTGAAGCTTTCTTT.

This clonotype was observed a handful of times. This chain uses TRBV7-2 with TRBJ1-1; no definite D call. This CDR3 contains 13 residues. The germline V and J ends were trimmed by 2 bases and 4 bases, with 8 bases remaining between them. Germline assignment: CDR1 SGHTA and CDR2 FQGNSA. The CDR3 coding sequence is TGTGCCAGCAGCTTATCACCTGCCACTGAAGCTTTCTTT. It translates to CASSLSPATEAFF.

The CDR3 is CASSQPGLAGGPIAKNIQYF. CDR3 bases: TGTGCCAGCAGTCAGCCAGGACTAGCGGGAGGTCCGATAGCCAAAAACATTCAGTACTTC. The chain employs TRBV28 and TRBJ2-4, with 14 bases aligning to TRBD2. Trimming at V came to 5 bases and at J to 0 bases, leaving 12 bases not matched to a gene. This CDR3 is 20 amino acids long. In germline, CDR1 is MDHEN, CDR2 SYDVKM.

CDR3 residues: CASSYSIAGNGYTF. The CDR3 DNA reads TGTGCCAGCAGTTACTCGATTGCGGGAAATGGCTACACCTTC. The chain is built from TRBV6-5 and TRBJ1-2; D unclear. The germline V and J ends were trimmed by 0 bases and 6 bases, with 11 bases remaining between them. The CDR3 contains 14 residues. The germline gives CDR1 MNHEY, CDR2 SVGAGI.

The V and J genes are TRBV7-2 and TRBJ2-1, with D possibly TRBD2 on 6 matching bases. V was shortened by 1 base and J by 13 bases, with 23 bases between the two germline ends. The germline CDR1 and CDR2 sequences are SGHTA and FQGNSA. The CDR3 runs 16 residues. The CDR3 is CASSLGVSGTKGRQFF. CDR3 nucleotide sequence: TGTGCCAGCAGCTTAGGTGTTAGCGGTACAAAAGGGCGACAGTTCTTC.

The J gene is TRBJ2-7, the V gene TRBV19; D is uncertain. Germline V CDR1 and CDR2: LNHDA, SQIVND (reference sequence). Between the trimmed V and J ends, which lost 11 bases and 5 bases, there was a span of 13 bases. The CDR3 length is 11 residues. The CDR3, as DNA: TGTGCCGGTATGGGTGGGAACGAGCAGTACTTC. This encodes CAGMGGNEQYF.

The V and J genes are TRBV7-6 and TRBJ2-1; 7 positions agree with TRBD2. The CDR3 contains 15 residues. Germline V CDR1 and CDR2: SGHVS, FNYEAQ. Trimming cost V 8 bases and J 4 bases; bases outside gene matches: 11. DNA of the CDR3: TGTGCCAGCGAGCTCGGGGCTAGCGGATACAATGAGCAGTTCTTC. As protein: CASELGASGYNEQFF.

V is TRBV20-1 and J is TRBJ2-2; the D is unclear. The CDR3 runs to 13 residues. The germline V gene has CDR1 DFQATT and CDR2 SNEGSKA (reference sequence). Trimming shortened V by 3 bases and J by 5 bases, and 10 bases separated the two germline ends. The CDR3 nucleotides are TGCAGTGCTAGTAGTCCGTCGACCGGGGAGCTGTTTTTT. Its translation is CSASSPSTGELFF.

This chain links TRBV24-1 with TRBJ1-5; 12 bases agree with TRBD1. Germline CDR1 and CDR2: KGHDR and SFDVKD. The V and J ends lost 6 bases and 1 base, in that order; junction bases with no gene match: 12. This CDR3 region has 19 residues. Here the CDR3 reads CATSSHGTGGRRSNQPQHF. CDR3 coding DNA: TGTGCCACCAGTTCCCATGGGACAGGGGGCAGGAGGAGCAATCAGCCCCAGCATTTT.

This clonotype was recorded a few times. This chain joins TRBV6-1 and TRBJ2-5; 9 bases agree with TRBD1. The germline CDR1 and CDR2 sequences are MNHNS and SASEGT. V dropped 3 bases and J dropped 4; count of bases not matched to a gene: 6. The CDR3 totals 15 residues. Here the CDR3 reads CASSEGDRVGETQYF. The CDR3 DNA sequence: TGTGCCAGCAGTGAGGGGGACAGGGTAGGAGAGACCCAGTACTTC.

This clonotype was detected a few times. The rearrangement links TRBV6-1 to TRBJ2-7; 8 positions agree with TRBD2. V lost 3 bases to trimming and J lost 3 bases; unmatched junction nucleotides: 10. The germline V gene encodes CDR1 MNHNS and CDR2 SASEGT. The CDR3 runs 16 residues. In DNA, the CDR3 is TGTGCCAGCAGTGATTGGGGGCTAGCGGGTATCTACGAGCAGTACTTC. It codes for CASSDWGLAGIYEQYF.

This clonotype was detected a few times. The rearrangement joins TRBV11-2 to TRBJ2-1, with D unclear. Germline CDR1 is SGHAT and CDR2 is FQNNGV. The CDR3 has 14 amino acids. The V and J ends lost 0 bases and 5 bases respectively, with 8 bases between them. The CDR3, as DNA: TGTGCCAGCAGCTTAGACTACAACAACAATGAGCAGTTCTTC. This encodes CASSLDYNNNEQFF.